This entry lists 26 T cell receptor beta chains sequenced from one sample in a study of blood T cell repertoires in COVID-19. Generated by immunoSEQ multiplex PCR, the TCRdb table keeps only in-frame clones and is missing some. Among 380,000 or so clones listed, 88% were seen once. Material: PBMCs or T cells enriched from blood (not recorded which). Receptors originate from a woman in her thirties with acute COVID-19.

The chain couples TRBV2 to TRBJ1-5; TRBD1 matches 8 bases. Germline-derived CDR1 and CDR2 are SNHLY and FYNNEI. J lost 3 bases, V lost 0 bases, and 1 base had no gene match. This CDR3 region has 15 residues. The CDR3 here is CASSEADRANQPQHF. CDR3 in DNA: TGTGCCAGCAGTGAAGCGGACAGGGCCAATCAGCCCCAGCATTTT.

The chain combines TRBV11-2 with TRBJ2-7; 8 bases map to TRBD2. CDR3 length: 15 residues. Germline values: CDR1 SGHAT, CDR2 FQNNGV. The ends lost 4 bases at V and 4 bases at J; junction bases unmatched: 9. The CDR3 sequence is CASSWDGRGGYEQYF. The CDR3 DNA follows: TGTGCCAGCAGCTGGGACGGCCGGGGGGGGTACGAGCAGTACTTC. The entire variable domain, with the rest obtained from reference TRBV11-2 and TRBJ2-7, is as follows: EAGVAQSPRYKIIEKRQSVAFWCNPISGHATLYWYQQILGQGPKLLIQFQNNGVVDDSQLPKDRFSAERLKGVDSTLKIQPAKLEDSAVYLCASSWDGRGGYEQYFGPGTRLTVT.

The CDR3 nucleotides read TGTGCCATCAGTGTAGGAGAGGGTTCACCCCTCCACTTT. Translated: CAISVGEGSPLHF. The chain combines TRBV10-3 with TRBJ1-6; unclear D gene. The V gene lost 4 bases and the J gene lost 9 bases, with 10 bases spanning the gap. The CDR3 loop spans 13 amino acids. Germline CDR1 reads ENHRY; CDR2 reads SYGVKD.

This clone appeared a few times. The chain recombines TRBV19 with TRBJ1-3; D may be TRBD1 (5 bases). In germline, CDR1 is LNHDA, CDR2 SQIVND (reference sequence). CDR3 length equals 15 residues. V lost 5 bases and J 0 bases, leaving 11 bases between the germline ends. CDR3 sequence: CASSWGSVSGNTIYF. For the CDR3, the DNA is TGTGCCAGTAGTTGGGGCAGCGTCTCTGGAAACACCATATATTTT.

In nucleotides, the CDR3 is TGTGCCAGCAGTCACTTCCCGGGTTGGACAGATACGCAGTATTTT. Protein: CASSHFPGWTDTQYF. The gene calls are TRBV6-5 and TRBJ2-3; D is undetermined. The CDR3 length is 15 residues. Germline V lookup: CDR1 MNHEY, CDR2 SVGAGI. Between the trimmed V and J ends, which lost 5 bases and 3 bases, there was a span of 15 bases.

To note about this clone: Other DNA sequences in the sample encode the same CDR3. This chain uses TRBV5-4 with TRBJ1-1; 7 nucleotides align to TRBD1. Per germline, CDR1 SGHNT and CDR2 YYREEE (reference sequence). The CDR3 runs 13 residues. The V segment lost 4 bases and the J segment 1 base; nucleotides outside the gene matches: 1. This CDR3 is CASSRDRNTEAFF. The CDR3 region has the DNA TGTGCCAGCAGCAGGGACAGGAACACTGAAGCTTTCTTT.

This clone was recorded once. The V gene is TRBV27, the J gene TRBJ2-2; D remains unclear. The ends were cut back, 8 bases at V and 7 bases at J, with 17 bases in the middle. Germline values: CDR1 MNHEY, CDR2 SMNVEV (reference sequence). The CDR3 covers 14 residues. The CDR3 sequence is CASRSLEKRGELFF. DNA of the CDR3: TGTGCCAGCCGATCCTTAGAAAAACGCGGGGAGCTGTTTTTT.

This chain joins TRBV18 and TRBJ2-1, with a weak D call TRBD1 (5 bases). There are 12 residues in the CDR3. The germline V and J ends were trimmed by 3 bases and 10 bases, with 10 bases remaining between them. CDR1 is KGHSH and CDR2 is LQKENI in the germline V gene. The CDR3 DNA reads TGTGCCAGCTCACCTGGGGCAACCGAGCAGTTCTTC. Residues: CASSPGATEQFF.

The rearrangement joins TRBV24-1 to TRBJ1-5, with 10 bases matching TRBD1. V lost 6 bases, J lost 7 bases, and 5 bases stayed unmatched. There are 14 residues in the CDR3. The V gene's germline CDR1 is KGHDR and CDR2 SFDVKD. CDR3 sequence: CATSPGQGIQPQHF. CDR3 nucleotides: TGTGCCACCAGTCCGGGACAGGGGATCCAGCCCCAGCATTTT.

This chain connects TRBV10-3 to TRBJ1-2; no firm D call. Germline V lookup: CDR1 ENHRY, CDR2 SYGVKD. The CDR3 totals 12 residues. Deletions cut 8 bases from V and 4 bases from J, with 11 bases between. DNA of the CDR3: TGTGCCATCTCGTCCGACTCCTATGGCTACACCTTC. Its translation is CAISSDSYGYTF.

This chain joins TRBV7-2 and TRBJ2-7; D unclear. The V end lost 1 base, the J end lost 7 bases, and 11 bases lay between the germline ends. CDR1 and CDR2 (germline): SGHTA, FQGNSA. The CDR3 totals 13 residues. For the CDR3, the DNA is TGTGCCAGCAGCTTAGAAGTAGCTAGTGAGCAGTACTTC. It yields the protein CASSLEVASEQYF.

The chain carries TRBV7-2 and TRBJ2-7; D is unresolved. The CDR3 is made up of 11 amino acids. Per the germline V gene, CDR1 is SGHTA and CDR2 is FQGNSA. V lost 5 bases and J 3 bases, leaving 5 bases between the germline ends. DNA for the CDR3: TGTGCCAGCAGCGGCTTCTACGAGCAGTACTTC. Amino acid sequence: CASSGFYEQYF. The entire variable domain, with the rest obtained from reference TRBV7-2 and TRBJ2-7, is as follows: GAGVSQSPSNKVTEKGKDVELRCDPISGHTALYWYRQSLGQGLEFLIYFQGNSAPDKSGLPSDRFSAERTGGSVSTLTIQRTQQEDSAVYLCASSGFYEQYFGPGTRLTVT.

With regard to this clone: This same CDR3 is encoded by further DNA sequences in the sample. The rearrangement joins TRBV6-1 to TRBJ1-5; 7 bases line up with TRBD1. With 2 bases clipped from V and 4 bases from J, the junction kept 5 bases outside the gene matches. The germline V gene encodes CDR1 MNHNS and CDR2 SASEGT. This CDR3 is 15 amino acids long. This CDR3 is CASSEWGQRNQPQHF. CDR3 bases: TGTGCCAGCAGTGAATGGGGACAGAGGAATCAGCCCCAGCATTTT.

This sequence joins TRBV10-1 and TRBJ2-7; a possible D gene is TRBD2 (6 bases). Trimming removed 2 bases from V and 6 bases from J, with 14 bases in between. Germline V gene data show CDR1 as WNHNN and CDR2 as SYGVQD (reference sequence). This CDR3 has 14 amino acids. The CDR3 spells CASSERVQGGEQYF. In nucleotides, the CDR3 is TGCGCCAGCAGTGAGCGGGTCCAGGGAGGCGAGCAGTACTTC.

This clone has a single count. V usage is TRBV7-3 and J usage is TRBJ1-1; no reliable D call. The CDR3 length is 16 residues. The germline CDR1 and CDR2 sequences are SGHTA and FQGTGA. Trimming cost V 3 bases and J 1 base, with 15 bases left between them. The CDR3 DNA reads TGTGCCAGCAGCTTGAAGCCTGGGGAGAGGAACACTGAAGCTTTCTTT. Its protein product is CASSLKPGERNTEAFF.

Here the CDR3 reads CASSDRDYPRGNQPQHF. In DNA form, the CDR3 reads TGTGCCAGCAGTGACCGGGACTATCCCCGGGGCAATCAGCCCCAGCATTTT. The V and J genes are TRBV6-4 and TRBJ1-5; possible D gene TRBD1, 5 bases. CDR1 and CDR2 (germline): MRHNA, SNTAGT. This CDR3 contains 17 residues. V was shortened by 2 bases and J by 2 bases, with 16 bases between the two germline ends.

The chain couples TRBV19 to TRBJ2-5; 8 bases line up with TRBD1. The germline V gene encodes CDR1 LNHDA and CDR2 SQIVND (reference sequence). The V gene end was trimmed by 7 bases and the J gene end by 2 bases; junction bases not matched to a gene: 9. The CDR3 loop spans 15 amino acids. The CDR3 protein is CASNHDRGGQETQYF. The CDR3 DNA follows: TGTGCCAGTAACCACGACAGGGGTGGGCAAGAGACCCAGTACTTC.

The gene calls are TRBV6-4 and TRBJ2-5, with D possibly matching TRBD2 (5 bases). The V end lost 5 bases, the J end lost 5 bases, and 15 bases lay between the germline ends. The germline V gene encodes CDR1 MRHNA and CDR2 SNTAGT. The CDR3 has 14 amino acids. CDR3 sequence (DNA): TGTGCCAGCAGTCCCGACGGGGTTGTGGAGACCCAGTACTTC. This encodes CASSPDGVVETQYF.

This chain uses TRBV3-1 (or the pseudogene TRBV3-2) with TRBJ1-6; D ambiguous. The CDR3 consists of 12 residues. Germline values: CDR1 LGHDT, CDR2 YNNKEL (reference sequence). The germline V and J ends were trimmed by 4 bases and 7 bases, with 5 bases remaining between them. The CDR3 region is CASSPQNSPLHF. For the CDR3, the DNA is TGTGCCAGCAGCCCCCAGAATTCACCCCTCCACTTT.

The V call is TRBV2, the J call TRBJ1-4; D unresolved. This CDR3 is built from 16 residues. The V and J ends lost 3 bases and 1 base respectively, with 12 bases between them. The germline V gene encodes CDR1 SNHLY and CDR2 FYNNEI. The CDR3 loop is CASSDPMGETNEKLFF. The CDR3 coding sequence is TGTGCCAGCAGTGACCCCATGGGAGAAACTAATGAAAAACTGTTTTTT.

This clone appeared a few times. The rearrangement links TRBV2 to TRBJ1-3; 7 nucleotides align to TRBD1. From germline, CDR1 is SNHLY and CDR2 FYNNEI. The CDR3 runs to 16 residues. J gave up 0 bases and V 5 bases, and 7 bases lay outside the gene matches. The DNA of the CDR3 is TGTGCCAGCAGTCTTACAGGGGCCCCCTCTGGAAACACCATATATTTT. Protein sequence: CASSLTGAPSGNTIYF.

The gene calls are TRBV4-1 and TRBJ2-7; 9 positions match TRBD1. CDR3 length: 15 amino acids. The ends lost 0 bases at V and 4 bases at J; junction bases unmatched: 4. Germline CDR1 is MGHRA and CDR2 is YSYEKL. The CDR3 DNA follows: TGCGCCAGCAGCCAAGATCGGACAGGGGTTTACGAGCAGTACTTC. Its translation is CASSQDRTGVYEQYF.

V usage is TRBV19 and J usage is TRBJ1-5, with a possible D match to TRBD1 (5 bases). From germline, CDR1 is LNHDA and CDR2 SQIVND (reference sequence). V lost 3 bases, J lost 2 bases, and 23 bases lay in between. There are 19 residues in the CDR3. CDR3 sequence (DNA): TGTGCCAGTAGTATTCTGCAGGGCAGGATAGGATACGGCAATCAGCCCCAGCATTTT. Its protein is CASSILQGRIGYGNQPQHF.

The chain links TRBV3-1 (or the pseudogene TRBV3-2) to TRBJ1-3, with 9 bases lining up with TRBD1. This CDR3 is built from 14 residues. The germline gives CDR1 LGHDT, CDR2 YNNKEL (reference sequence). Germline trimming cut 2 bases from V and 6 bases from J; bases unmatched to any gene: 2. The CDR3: CASSQTQGANTIYF. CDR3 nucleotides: TGTGCCAGCAGCCAAACACAGGGGGCAAACACCATATATTTT.

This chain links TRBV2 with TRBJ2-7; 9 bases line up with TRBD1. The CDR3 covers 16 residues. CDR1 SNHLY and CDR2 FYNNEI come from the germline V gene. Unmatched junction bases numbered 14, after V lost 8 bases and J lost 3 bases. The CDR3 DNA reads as TGTGCCAGCGGCGCATCCGGGACAGGGAATATCTACGAGCAGTACTTC. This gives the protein CASGASGTGNIYEQYF.

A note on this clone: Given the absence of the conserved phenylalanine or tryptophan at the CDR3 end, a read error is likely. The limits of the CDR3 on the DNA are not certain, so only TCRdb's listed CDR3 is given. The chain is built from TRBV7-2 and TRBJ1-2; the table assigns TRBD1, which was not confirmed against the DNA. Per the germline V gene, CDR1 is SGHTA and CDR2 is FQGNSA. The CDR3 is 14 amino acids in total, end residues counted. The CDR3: CASSLRGLGGYWRL.